The 13 T cell receptor beta chains below all came from one sample that was sequenced in a study of T cells in women clearing cervical HPV infection. This table comes from immunoSEQ multiplex PCR, and its TCRdb copy is limited to in-frame clones, with some not included. This sample's table reports about 23,000 clones. Sequenced: blood buffy coat. These receptors were obtained from a woman aged 18 to 75 with a cervical HPV16 infection that either progressed to CIN3+ or cleared (not recorded which).

As to this clone: The read stops 3 residues short of the end of the CDR3; the missing end is completed from the germline J gene. The V gene is TRBV11-2, the J gene TRBJ2-7; D remains ambiguous. Trimming took 6 bases from V and 3 from J, leaving 6 bases between them. This CDR3 has 11 amino acids. Germline V gene sequence: CDR1 SGHAT, CDR2 FQNNGV. The CDR3: CASRASYEQYF. The sequenced part of the CDR3 DNA is TGTGCCAGCAGGGCTAGCTACGAG. The full variable domain, rest sourced from reference TRBV11-2 and TRBJ2-7, is EAGVAQSPRYKIIEKRQSVAFWCNPISGHATLYWYQQILGQGPKLLIQFQNNGVVDDSQLPKDRFSAERLKGVDSTLKIQPAKLEDSAVYLCASRASYEQYFGPGTRLTVT.

As concerns this clone: The sequence runs out 3 residues before the end of the CDR3; the remainder is reconstructed from the germline J gene. This chain connects TRBV9 to TRBJ2-7; D is perhaps TRBD1 (7 bases). V was shortened by 0 bases and J by 3 bases, with 13 bases between the two germline ends. The CDR3 length is 15 residues. Germline CDR1 and CDR2: SGDLS and YYNGEE. CDR3 amino acids: CASSVGAGGNYEQYF. The covered CDR3 bases are TGTGCCAGCAGCGTAGGGGCAGGGGGGAACTACGAG.

Concerning this clone itself: The observed sequence ends 3 residues before the CDR3 terminus, with the missing tail filled in from the germline J gene. This rearrangement joins TRBV15 to TRBJ2-7; D is unresolved. CDR1 is LNHNV, CDR2 YYDKDF, per germline (reference sequence). Trimming took 4 bases from V and 2 from J, leaving 9 bases between them. The CDR3 covers 13 residues. The sequenced CDR3 bases are TGTGCCACCAGCAAGACTGAAACCTACGAG. Translation gives CATSKTETYE. The CDR3 as a whole reads CATSKTETYEQYF.

Concerning this clone: Germline is not matched at one junction end, which may reflect a read error. The read comes to an end 3 residues before the CDR3 does, leaving the germline J gene to fill in the end. The V and J genes are TRBV11-3 and TRBJ2-7, with a weak D call TRBD2 (5 bases). The CDR3 contains 13 residues. The germline V gene has CDR1 SGHNT and CDR2 YENEEA. CDR3 DNA (partial): TGTGCCAGCAACTTACAACTAGGCAACGAG. Translation gives CASNLQLGNE. The full CDR3 reads CASNLQLGNEQYF.

As to this clone: From the germline J gene comes the end of the CDR3, since the read stops 3 residues before it. This chain connects TRBV20-1 to TRBJ2-2, with TRBD1 identical over 7 bases. Trimming cost V 2 bases and J 4 bases; bases outside gene matches: 4. CDR3 length equals 14 residues. CDR1 DFQATT and CDR2 SNEGSKA come from the germline V gene (reference sequence). The CDR3 bases that were read are TGCAGTGCTAGACGGACAGGAGCCACCGGGGAG. It translates to CSARRTGATGE. From start to end, the CDR3 is CSARRTGATGELFF.

Regarding this clone: With the read ending 3 residues before the CDR3 end, the germline J gene is used to fill in that end. The chain links TRBV7-9 to TRBJ2-3; 8 nucleotides align to TRBD2. Germline V gives CDR1 SEHNR, CDR2 FQNEAQ (reference sequence). The CDR3 totals 15 residues. Germline trimming cut 5 bases from V and 1 base from J; bases unmatched to any gene: 5. The DNA read from the CDR3 is TGTGCCAGCAGCAACACTAGCGGAGGCACAGATACG. Its translation: CASSNTSGGTDT. The CDR3, in full, reads CASSNTSGGTDTQYF. The variable domain in full, with the rest retrieved from reference TRBV7-9 and TRBJ2-3, is DTGVSQNPRHKITKRGQNVTFRCDPISEHNRLYWYRQTLGQGPEFLTYFQNEAQLEKSRLLSDRFSAERPKGSFSTLEIQRTEQGDSAMYLCASSNTSGGTDTQYFGPGTRLTVL.

Remarks on this clone: The missing CDR3 end, 3 residues past where the read stops, is filled in from the germline J gene. This chain uses TRBV2 with TRBJ2-5; D is possibly TRBD2 (5 bases). The CDR3 is made up of 17 amino acids. V lost 3 bases to trimming and J lost 2 bases, with 19 bases between them. CDR1 and CDR2 (germline): SNHLY, FYNNEI. The DNA read from the CDR3 is TGTGCCAGCAGTGATCTTTCATCGGGGAGAATACAAGAGACC. This encodes CASSDLSSGRIQET. The entire CDR3 is CASSDLSSGRIQETQYF.

Worth noting for this clone: The read ends 3 residues shy of where the CDR3 ends; the end is completed using the germline J gene. The chain combines TRBV7-3 with TRBJ2-7; 7 positions match TRBD2. The germline CDR1 and CDR2 sequences are SGHTA and FQGTGA. CDR3 length: 14 residues. V was clipped by 5 bases and J by 6 bases; unmatched bases: 10. The CDR3 sequence: CASSEARGDFEQYF. CDR3 DNA, as far as it was read: TGTGCCAGCAGCGAAGCTCGGGGGGACTTCGAG. The whole variable domain, remainder taken from reference TRBV7-3 and TRBJ2-7, is GAGVSQTPSNKVTEKGKYVELRCDPISGHTALYWYRQSLGQGPEFLIYFQGTGAADDSGLPNDRFFAVRPEGSVSTLKIQRTERGDSAVYLCASSEARGDFEQYFGPGTRLTVT.

As to this clone: The CDR3 goes on 3 residues after the read ends, and that part is filled in from the germline J gene. V usage is TRBV2 and J usage is TRBJ2-4; the D is unclear. The CDR3 is 12 residues long. Germline V CDR1 and CDR2: SNHLY, FYNNEI. The DNA read from the CDR3 is TGTGCCAGCAGTGACGGTTTCGGTGGT. This encodes CASSDGFGG. The full-length CDR3 reads as CASSDGFGGQYF.

About this clone: Read coverage stops 3 residues before the CDR3 terminus; the germline J gene supplies the remainder. The chain links TRBV7-2 to TRBJ1-2, with a tentative D call TRBD1 (5 bases). CDR3 length: 14 residues. The germline gives CDR1 SGHTA, CDR2 FQGNSA. CDR3 protein: CASSLVYRDYDYTF. The part of the CDR3 DNA that was read is TGTGCCAGCAGCTTAGTCTATAGGGACTACGAC.

Concerning this clone: The read comes to an end 3 residues before the CDR3 does, leaving the germline J gene to fill in the end. The J gene is TRBJ2-3, the V gene TRBV7-3, with D possibly matching TRBD2 (5 bases). The CDR3 contains 21 residues. V lost 0 bases to trimming and J lost 2 bases, with 27 bases between them. From germline, CDR1 is SGHTA and CDR2 FQGTGA. The CDR3 DNA, read in part, is TGTGCCAGCAGCTTAACGGCCAGGTCCCCACGCGGGTTACAAGACACAGATACG. Translated, it gives CASSLTARSPRGLQDTDT. The full CDR3 protein reads CASSLTARSPRGLQDTDTQYF.

Concerning this clone itself: Sequencing ends 3 residues short of the CDR3 end; the germline J gene provides the rest. V is TRBV19 and J is TRBJ1-5; 7 bases fit TRBD1. The CDR3 runs to 15 residues. CDR1 is LNHDA and CDR2 is SQIVND in the germline V gene (reference sequence). Trimming took 6 bases from V and 5 from J; bases not matched to a gene: 10. This CDR3 reads CASRKQGRDDQPQHF. The covered CDR3 bases are TGTGCCAGTAGAAAACAGGGGAGGGATGATCAGCCC.

The CDR3 region is CASSLGTGYVADTQYF. CDR3 bases read: TGTGCCAGCAGCTTGGGGACAGGCTATGTGGCAGATACG. The J gene is TRBJ2-3, the V gene TRBV7-8, with 8 bases identical to TRBD1. Sequencing ends 3 residues short of the CDR3 end; the germline J gene provides the rest. Germline V CDR1 and CDR2: SGHVS, FQNEAQ. This CDR3 comprises 16 residues. Germline trimming cut 3 bases from V and 4 bases from J; bases unmatched to any gene: 9.